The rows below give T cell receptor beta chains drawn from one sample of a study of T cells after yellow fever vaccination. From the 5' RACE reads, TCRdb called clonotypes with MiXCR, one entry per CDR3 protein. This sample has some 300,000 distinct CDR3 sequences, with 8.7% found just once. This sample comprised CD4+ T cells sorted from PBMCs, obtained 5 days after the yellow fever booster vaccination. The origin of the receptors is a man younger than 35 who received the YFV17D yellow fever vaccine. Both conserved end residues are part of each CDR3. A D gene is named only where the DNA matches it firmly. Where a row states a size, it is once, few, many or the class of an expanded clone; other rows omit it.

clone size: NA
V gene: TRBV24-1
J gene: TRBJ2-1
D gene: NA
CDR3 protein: CATSDLWPPKEQFF
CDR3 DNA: TGTGCCACCAGTGATTTGTGGCCTCCCAAGGAGCAGTTCTTC

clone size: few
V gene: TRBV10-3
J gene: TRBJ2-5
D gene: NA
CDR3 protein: CAISDQGRETQYF
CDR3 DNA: TGTGCCATCAGTGATCAGGGACGCGAGACCCAGTACTTC

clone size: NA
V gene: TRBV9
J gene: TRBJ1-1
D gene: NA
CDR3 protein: CASSVDVGRTEAFF
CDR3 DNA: TGTGCCAGCAGCGTAGATGTGGGTCGGACTGAAGCTTTCTTT

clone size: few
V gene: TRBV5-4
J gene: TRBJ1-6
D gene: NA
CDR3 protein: CASSLVLGLNSPLHF
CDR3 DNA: TGTGCCAGCAGCCTGGTCTTGGGGTTAAATTCACCCCTCCACTTT

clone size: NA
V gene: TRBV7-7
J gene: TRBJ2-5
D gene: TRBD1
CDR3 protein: CASSPRATGSGETQYF
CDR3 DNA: TGTGCCAGCAGCCCGCGCGCGACAGGGTCGGGCGAGACCCAGTACTTC

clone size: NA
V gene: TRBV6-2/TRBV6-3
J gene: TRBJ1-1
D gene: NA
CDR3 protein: CASQTHRTEAFF
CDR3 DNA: TGTGCCAGCCAGACACATCGGACAGAAGCTTTCTTT

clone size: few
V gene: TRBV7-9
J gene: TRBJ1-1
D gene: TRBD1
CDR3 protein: CASSQSTGGTEAFF
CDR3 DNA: TGTGCCAGCAGCCAATCTACAGGGGGGACTGAAGCTTTCTTT

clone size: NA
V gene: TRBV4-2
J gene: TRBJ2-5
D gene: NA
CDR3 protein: CASSQDRQGPLLAQYF
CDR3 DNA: TGTGCCAGCAGCCAAGATCGGCAGGGCCCCCTTCTGGCCCAGTACTTC

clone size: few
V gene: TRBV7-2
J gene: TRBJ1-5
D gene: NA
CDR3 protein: CASSPSGVRNQPQHF
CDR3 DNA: TGTGCCAGCAGCCCCAGCGGGGTTCGGAATCAGCCCCAGCATTTT

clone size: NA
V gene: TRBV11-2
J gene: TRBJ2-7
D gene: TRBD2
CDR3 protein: CASSSAGLRSYEQYF
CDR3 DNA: TGTGCCAGCAGCTCGGCGGGACTAAGGTCCTACGAGCAGTACTTC

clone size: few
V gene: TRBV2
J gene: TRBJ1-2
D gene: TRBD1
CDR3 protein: CASRIPGRGTGGTANYGYTF
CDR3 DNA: TGTGCCAGCAGAATCCCCGGTCGAGGGACAGGGGGCACCGCTAACTATGGCTACACCTTC

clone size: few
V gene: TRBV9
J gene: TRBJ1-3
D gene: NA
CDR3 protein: CASSVATGAGNTIYF
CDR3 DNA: TGTGCCAGCAGCGTAGCTACGGGGGCAGGAAACACCATATATTTT

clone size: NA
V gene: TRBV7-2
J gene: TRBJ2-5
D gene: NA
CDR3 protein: CASSPESGPETQYF
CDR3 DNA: TGTGCCAGCAGCCCCGAAAGCGGTCCTGAGACCCAGTACTTC

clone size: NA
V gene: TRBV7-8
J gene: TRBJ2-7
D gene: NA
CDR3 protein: CASSASAYEQYF
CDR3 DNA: TGTGCCAGCAGCGCCAGCGCCTACGAGCAGTACTTC

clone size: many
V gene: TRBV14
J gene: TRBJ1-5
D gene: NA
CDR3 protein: CASSRNAGQPQHF
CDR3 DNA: TGTGCCAGCAGCCGAAACGCTGGGCAGCCCCAGCATTTT

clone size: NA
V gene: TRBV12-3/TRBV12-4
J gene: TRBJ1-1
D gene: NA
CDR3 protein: CASSSRQSSEAFF
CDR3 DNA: TGTGCCAGCAGCAGTAGACAGAGTTCTGAAGCTTTCTTT

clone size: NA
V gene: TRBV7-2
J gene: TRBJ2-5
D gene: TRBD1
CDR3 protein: CASNRGQAQETQYF
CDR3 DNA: TGTGCCAGCAACCGTGGACAGGCTCAAGAGACCCAGTACTTC

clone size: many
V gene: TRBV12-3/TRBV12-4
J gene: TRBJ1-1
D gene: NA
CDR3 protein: CASSLLRNTEAFF
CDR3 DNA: TGTGCCAGCAGTTTACTGCGGAACACTGAAGCTTTCTTT

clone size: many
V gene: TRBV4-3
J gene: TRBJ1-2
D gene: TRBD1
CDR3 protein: CASSQEWGQGLSAWGYTF
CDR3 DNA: TGCGCCAGCAGCCAAGAGTGGGGACAGGGGCTTTCGGCGTGGGGCTACACCTTC

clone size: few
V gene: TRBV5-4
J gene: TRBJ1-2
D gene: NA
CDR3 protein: CASSVPGSPYGYTF
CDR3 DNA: TGTGCCAGCAGCGTACCGGGATCCCCCTATGGCTACACCTTC

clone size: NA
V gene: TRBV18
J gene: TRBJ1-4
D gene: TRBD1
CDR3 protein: CASSFRDSRNEKLFF
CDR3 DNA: TGTGCCAGCTCGTTCCGGGACAGCCGAAATGAAAAACTGTTTTTT

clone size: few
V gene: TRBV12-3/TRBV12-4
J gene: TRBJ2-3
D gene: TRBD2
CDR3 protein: CASSFRTSGGRTDTQYF
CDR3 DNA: TGTGCCAGCAGTTTTCGCACTAGCGGGGGCCGCACAGATACGCAGTATTTT

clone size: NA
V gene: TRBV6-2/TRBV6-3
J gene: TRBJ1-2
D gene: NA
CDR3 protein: CASSYMGPGSYTF
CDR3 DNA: TGTGCCAGCAGTTACATGGGCCCGGGGAGCTACACCTTC

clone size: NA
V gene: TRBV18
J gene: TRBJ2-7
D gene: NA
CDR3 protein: CASSPSLGYEQYF
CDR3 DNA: TGTGCCAGCTCACCGAGTCTAGGCTACGAGCAGTACTTC

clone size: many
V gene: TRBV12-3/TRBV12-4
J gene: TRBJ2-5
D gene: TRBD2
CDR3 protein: CASTLAGGETQYF
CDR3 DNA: TGTGCCAGCACCTTAGCGGGAGGAGAGACCCAGTACTTC

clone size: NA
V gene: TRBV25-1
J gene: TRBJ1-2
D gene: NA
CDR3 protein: CATSPDTNYGYTF
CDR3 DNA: TGTGCCACCTCACCAGATACAAACTATGGCTACACCTTC

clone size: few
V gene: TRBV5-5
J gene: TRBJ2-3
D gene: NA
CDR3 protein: CASSLQGNTQYF
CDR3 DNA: TGTGCCAGCAGCTTGCAGGGTAATACGCAGTATTTT